One sample yielded the 25 T cell receptor beta chains listed below, sequenced in a study of blood T cell repertoires in COVID-19. Here immunoSEQ multiplex PCR was the method, and the copy in TCRdb shows in-frame clones only, minus some. Of some 130,000 clones listed, roughly four fifths are singletons. The sample was PBMCs or T cells enriched from blood (not recorded which). The source of these receptors is a man between 25 and 39 years old who had recovered from COVID-19.

The chain employs TRBV27 and TRBJ1-1; 9 nucleotides align to TRBD1. This CDR3 comprises 15 residues. The V segment lost 6 bases and the J segment 2 bases; nucleotides outside the gene matches: 7. Germline assignment: CDR1 MNHEY and CDR2 SMNVEV (reference sequence). CDR3 coding DNA: TGTGCCAGCAGCCCTTGGACAGGGGAAAACACTGAAGCTTTCTTT. It is translated as CASSPWTGENTEAFF.

The CDR3: CASSLLRQGVRETQYF. Here the CDR3 DNA reads TGTGCCAGCAGCTTGCTGCGACAGGGGGTTCGGGAGACCCAGTACTTC. The chain is built from TRBV7-9 and TRBJ2-5, with 9 nucleotides matching TRBD1. This CDR3 contains 16 residues. Germline-derived CDR1 and CDR2 are SEHNR and FQNEAQ (reference sequence). Unmatched junction bases numbered 10, after V lost 3 bases and J lost 5 bases.

A few counts support this clone. The J gene is TRBJ1-5, the V gene TRBV29-1; D gene ambiguous. The CDR3 covers 13 residues. V dropped 6 bases and J dropped 4 bases, with 13 bases sitting between them. Looked up from germline, CDR1 is SQVTM and CDR2 is ANQGSEA. The CDR3 sequence: CSVRESVNQPQHF. The CDR3 DNA sequence: TGCAGCGTCCGGGAGTCAGTAAATCAGCCCCAGCATTTT.

The chain links TRBV20-1 to TRBJ1-2; D perhaps matches TRBD1 (5 bases). The CDR3 has 15 residues. Deletions cut 3 bases from V and 0 bases from J, with 14 bases between. The germline CDR1 and CDR2 sequences are DFQATT and SNEGSKA (reference sequence). CDR3 residues: CSASPRQLANYGYTF. In nucleotides, the CDR3 is TGCAGTGCTAGTCCCCGACAGCTAGCTAACTATGGCTACACCTTC.

V and J are TRBV2 and TRBJ2-1; D is possibly TRBD2 (6 bases). CDR1 and CDR2 (germline): SNHLY, FYNNEI. The CDR3 runs 14 residues. Trimming took 7 bases from V and 6 from J, leaving 16 bases between them. This CDR3 reads CASTLGLASNEQFF. Written as DNA, the CDR3 is TGTGCCAGCACCCTCGGTCTAGCGAGCAATGAGCAGTTCTTC.

V usage is TRBV5-1 and J usage is TRBJ2-6; the D gene is possibly TRBD2 (5 bases). Germline values: CDR1 SGHRS, CDR2 YFSETQ. This CDR3 has 16 amino acids. Trimming removed 4 bases at V and 3 bases at J, with 14 bases between. This CDR3 reads CASSTPQGGGANVLTF. CDR3 nucleotides: TGCGCCAGCAGCACCCCTCAAGGAGGTGGGGCCAACGTCCTGACTTTC. Full variable domain (missing parts from reference TRBV5-1 and TRBJ2-6): KAGVTQTPRYLIKTRGQQVTLSCSPISGHRSVSWYQQTPGQGLQFLFEYFSETQRNKGNFPGRFSGRQFSNSRSEMNVSTLELGDSALYLCASSTPQGGGANVLTFGAGSRLTVL.

This chain links TRBV3-1 (or the pseudogene TRBV3-2) with TRBJ2-1; TRBD2 matches at 8 bases. The CDR3 has 15 amino acids. V shed 0 bases and J 5 bases; nucleotides not matched to a gene: 3. Germline assignment: CDR1 LGHDT and CDR2 YNNKEL (reference sequence). DNA for the CDR3: TGTGCCAGCAGCCAAGAGAGCGGGAGCCACAATGAGCAGTTCTTC. Encoded protein: CASSQESGSHNEQFF.

A note on this clone: The sample contains more than one DNA sequence encoding this CDR3. The rearrangement joins TRBV19 to TRBJ2-2; TRBD1 might be the D (6 bases). V lost 2 bases, J lost 7 bases, and 8 bases lay in between. The CDR3 is 13 amino acids. Germline assignment: CDR1 LNHDA and CDR2 SQIVND (reference sequence). The CDR3 sequence: CASSIQGSGELFF. In nucleotides, the CDR3 is TGTGCCAGTAGTATACAGGGGAGCGGGGAGCTGTTTTTT. Supplemented by reference TRBV19 and TRBJ2-2, the full variable domain reads DGGITQSPKYLFRKEGQNVTLSCEQNLNHDAMYWYRQDPGQGLRLIYYSQIVNDFQKGDIAEGYSVSREKKESFPLTVTSAQKNPTAFYLCASSIQGSGELFFGEGSRLTVL.

The chain employs TRBV12-5 and TRBJ2-5; possible D gene TRBD2, 5 bases. This CDR3 comprises 15 residues. Germline V gene data show CDR1 as LGHNT and CDR2 as FRNRAP. Trimming cost V 0 bases and J 7 bases, with 15 bases left between them. CDR3 coding DNA: TGTGCTAGTGGTTTGGTACACGGGGAAAGTGGGACCCAGTACTTC. Its protein product is CASGLVHGESGTQYF.

This clone appeared a few times. The genes are TRBV5-1 and TRBJ1-1; D perhaps matches TRBD1 (6 bases). Germline loops: CDR1 SGHRS, CDR2 YFSETQ. The CDR3 has 14 residues. V was pared by 4 bases and J by 2 bases, with 12 bases between. This chain's CDR3 is CASSQGHLNTEAFF. CDR3 bases: TGCGCCAGCAGCCAGGGACATTTAAACACTGAAGCTTTCTTT.

This chain connects TRBV28 to TRBJ1-2; TRBD1 agrees at 7 bases. Germline lookup yields CDR1 MDHEN and CDR2 SYDVKM. CDR3 length: 14 amino acids. The V segment lost 3 bases and the J segment 4 bases; nucleotides outside the gene matches: 5. Here the CDR3 DNA reads TGTGCCAGCAGTTTCGACAGGGCTAGCTATGGCTACACCTTC. Protein sequence: CASSFDRASYGYTF.

Comment on this clone: This same CDR3 is encoded by further DNA sequences in the sample. The V gene is TRBV7-2, the J gene TRBJ1-3; D uncertain. Germline CDR1 reads SGHTA; CDR2 reads FQGNSA. Trimming shortened V by 3 bases and J by 0 bases, and 3 bases separated the two germline ends. This CDR3 region has 13 residues. The CDR3 nucleotides read TGTGCCAGCAGCTTGAGCTCTGGAAACACCATATATTTT. Protein product: CASSLSSGNTIYF.

This clone showed up just once. The chain uses TRBV11-2 and TRBJ2-5; 7 bases line up with TRBD1. The CDR3 runs 17 residues. Per the germline V gene, CDR1 is SGHAT and CDR2 is FQNNGV. The V segment lost 0 bases and the J segment 1 base; nucleotides outside the gene matches: 8. This chain's CDR3 is CASSLDSMDRFQETQYF. In DNA, the CDR3 is TGTGCCAGCAGCTTAGATAGTATGGACAGGTTCCAAGAGACCCAGTACTTC.

This chain uses TRBV6-5 with TRBJ1-2; D remains ambiguous. The CDR3 is 13 residues long. The germline V gene encodes CDR1 MNHEY and CDR2 SVGAGI. V lost 11 bases, J lost 4 bases, and 17 bases lay in between. The CDR3 is CAAAKAAGYGYTF. In DNA, the CDR3 is TGTGCCGCGGCTAAAGCTGCTGGCTATGGCTACACCTTC.

The chain uses TRBV5-1 and TRBJ1-2, with D uncertain. This CDR3 contains 13 residues. With 4 bases removed from V and 7 bases from J, the gap between germline ends came to 14 bases. The germline V gene encodes CDR1 SGHRS and CDR2 YFSETQ. The chain's CDR3 is CASSAVTGVGYTF. The CDR3 DNA follows: TGCGCCAGCAGCGCCGTTACCGGGGTTGGCTACACCTTC.

The genes are TRBV5-6 and TRBJ1-5, with D maybe TRBD1 (5 bases). The CDR3 runs 16 residues. Germline V gene data show CDR1 as SGHDT and CDR2 as YYEEEE. Trimming took 1 base from V and 0 from J, leaving 11 bases between them. In DNA, the CDR3 is TGTGCCAGCAGCTTGTCGGGGGAGGGTAGCAATCAGCCCCAGCATTTT. It specifies CASSLSGEGSNQPQHF. The full variable domain, with the rest looked up from reference TRBV5-6 and TRBJ1-5, is DAGVTQSPTHLIKTRGQQVTLRCSPKSGHDTVSWYQQALGQGPQFIFQYYEEEERQRGNFPDRFSGHQFPNYSSELNVNALLLGDSALYLCASSLSGEGSNQPQHFGDGTRLSIL.

In its sample, this clone was seen a few times. The chain recombines TRBV2 with TRBJ2-3, with D possibly being TRBD2 (5 bases). V lost 5 bases to trimming and J lost 6 bases, with 15 bases between them. Germline V gives CDR1 SNHLY, CDR2 FYNNEI. The CDR3 has 14 residues. For the CDR3, the DNA is TGTGCCAGCAGTAGGAATAGCGTCCAGGATACGCAGTATTTT. Translating it yields CASSRNSVQDTQYF.

V is TRBV7-2 and J is TRBJ2-1; 13 nucleotides match TRBD2. The junction had 10 bases not matched to a gene; V was cut back by 5 bases and J by 9 bases. In germline, CDR1 is SGHTA, CDR2 FQGNSA. The CDR3 is made up of 16 amino acids. CDR3 amino acids: CASSQRGLAGFTEQFF. CDR3 in DNA: TGTGCCAGCAGCCAACGGGGACTAGCGGGATTCACTGAGCAGTTCTTC.

The CDR3 protein is CASSLQRETQYF. CDR3 coding DNA: TGTGCCAGCAGCCTCCAGCGAGAGACCCAGTACTTC. The chain joins TRBV14 to TRBJ2-5; unclear D gene. V lost 4 bases, J lost 4 bases, and 7 bases lay in between. This CDR3 contains 12 residues. In germline, CDR1 is SGHDN, CDR2 FVKESK. The full variable domain, its missing parts supplied by reference TRBV14 and TRBJ2-5, is EAGVTQFPSHSVIEKGQTVTLRCDPISGHDNLYWYRRVMGKEIKFLLHFVKESKQDESGMPNNRFLAERTGGTYSTLKVQPAELEDSGVYFCASSLQRETQYFGPGTRLLVL.

This clone has a handful of counts. One end of the junction is discordant with germline, which a read error may explain. The CDR3 DNA reads as TGTGCCAGCAGCATAGCATACACGAACACTGAAGCTTTCTTT. Its protein is CASSIAYTNTEAFF. This rearrangement joins TRBV7-9 to TRBJ1-1; D uncertain. CDR1 is SEHNR and CDR2 is FQNEAQ in the germline V gene (reference sequence). The CDR3 loop spans 14 amino acids.

The chain is built from TRBV5-6 and TRBJ1-2; D gene ambiguous. Germline V gives CDR1 SGHDT, CDR2 YYEEEE. Between the trimmed V and J ends, which lost 1 base and 0 bases, there was a span of 10 bases. This CDR3 has 15 residues. CDR3 DNA: TGTGCCAGCAGCTTGATCACACTAACTAACTATGGCTACACCTTC. Amino acid sequence: CASSLITLTNYGYTF.

The V gene is TRBV6-4, the J gene TRBJ2-2; perhaps TRBD1 as D (7 bases). In germline, CDR1 is MRHNA, CDR2 SNTAGT. This CDR3 has 16 amino acids. Trimming took off 0 bases at V and 4 bases at J, with 12 bases between the two ends. The chain's CDR3 is CASSDSSGGSTGELFF. The CDR3 DNA reads TGTGCCAGCAGTGACTCATCAGGGGGGTCCACCGGGGAGCTGTTTTTT.

J is TRBJ2-7 and V is TRBV6-6; 11 nucleotides match TRBD2. V trimming: 5 bases; J trimming: 2 bases; junction bases outside the gene matches: 5. The V gene's germline CDR1 is MNHNY and CDR2 SVGAGI (reference sequence). CDR3 size: 15 residues. The CDR3 is CASSPRLAGTYEQYF. Written as DNA, the CDR3 is TGTGCCAGCAGTCCCCGACTAGCGGGGACCTACGAGCAGTACTTC.

This sequence joins TRBV18 and TRBJ1-1; D perhaps matches TRBD1 (5 bases). The CDR3 covers 15 residues. The germline CDR1 and CDR2 sequences are KGHSH and LQKENI. Trimming shortened V by 3 bases and J by 1 base, and 12 bases separated the two germline ends. The CDR3 spells CASSPSTGGNTEAFF. CDR3 DNA sequence: TGTGCCAGCTCACCCTCAACCGGGGGGAACACTGAAGCTTTCTTT.

This chain joins TRBV6-6 and TRBJ1-6; 8 nucleotides align to TRBD1. The CDR3 has 15 amino acids. From germline, CDR1 is MNHNY and CDR2 SVGAGI (reference sequence). The J segment lost 9 bases and the V segment lost 0 bases, leaving 4 bases of the junction unmatched. The chain's CDR3 is CASSYSDRDGSPLHF. CDR3 coding DNA: TGTGCCAGCAGTTACTCGGACAGGGATGGTTCACCCCTCCACTTT.